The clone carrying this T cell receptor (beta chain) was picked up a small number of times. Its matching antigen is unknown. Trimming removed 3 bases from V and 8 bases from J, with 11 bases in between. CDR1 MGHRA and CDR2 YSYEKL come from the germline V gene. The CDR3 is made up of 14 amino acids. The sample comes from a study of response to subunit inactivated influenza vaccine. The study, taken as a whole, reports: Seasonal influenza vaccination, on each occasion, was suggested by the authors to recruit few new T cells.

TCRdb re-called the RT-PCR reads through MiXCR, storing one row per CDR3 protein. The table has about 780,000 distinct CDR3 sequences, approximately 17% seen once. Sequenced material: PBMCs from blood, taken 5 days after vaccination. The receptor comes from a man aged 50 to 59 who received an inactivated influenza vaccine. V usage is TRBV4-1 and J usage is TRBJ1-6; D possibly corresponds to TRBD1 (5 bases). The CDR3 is CASSQAGRDSPLHF. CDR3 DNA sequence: TGCGCCAGCAGCCAGGCAGGGAGGGATTCACCCCTCCACTTT.